The clone carrying this T cell receptor beta chain was counted once. Trimming removed 0 bases from V and 3 bases from J, with 11 bases in between. This CDR3 comprises 15 residues. Germline CDR1 SGDLS, CDR2 YYNGEE. The data derive from a study of control samples from healthy donors and cancer patients. Assay used: immunoSEQ multiplex PCR; TCRdb lists only in-frame clones, some missing. Here the sample spans around 84,000 clones, 91% being singletons. The TCR was taken from a man aged 25-45 years in good health. The rearrangement uses TRBV9 and TRBJ2-3; D may be TRBD2 (6 bases). The specimen sequenced was blood. The CDR3 spells CASSVEGGVTDTQYF. The CDR3 bases are TGTGCCAGCAGCGTAGAAGGCGGGGTTACAGATACGCAGTATTTT.